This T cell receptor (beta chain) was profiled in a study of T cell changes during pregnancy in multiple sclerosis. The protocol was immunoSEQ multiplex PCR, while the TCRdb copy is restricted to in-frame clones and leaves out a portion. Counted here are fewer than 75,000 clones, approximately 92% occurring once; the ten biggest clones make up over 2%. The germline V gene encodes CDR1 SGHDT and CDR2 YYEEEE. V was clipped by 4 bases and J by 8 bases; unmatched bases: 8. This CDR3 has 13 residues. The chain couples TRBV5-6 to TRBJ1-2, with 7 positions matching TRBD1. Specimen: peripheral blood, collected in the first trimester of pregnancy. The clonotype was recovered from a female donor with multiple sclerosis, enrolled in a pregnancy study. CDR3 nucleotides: TGTGCCAGCAGCCGAGAGAGGGGGCTCGGCTACACCTTC. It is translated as CASSRERGLGYTF.